These 10 T cell receptor beta chains originate from one sample sequenced in a study of Ad26.COV2.S vaccination and SARS-CoV-2 variants. Treatment denoted: some 19 received Ad26.COV2.S at low or high dose, single or two shots; several received placebo; per-sample allocation not given. The samples date from day 63 after the first vaccine or placebo injection. Assay: immunoSEQ multiplex PCR; the TCRdb copy retains only in-frame clones and omits some. The data show over 400,000 clones, about 92% seen once. The sequences come from peripheral blood, collected in a trial of Ad26.COV2.S vaccine versus placebo. The source of these receptors is a person aged 18 to 65 who received the Ad26.COV2.S COVID-19 vaccine or a placebo.

This clone has just a few counts. The chain couples TRBV4-2 to TRBJ2-6, with D maybe TRBD2 (6 bases). The V end lost 4 bases, the J end lost 1 base, and 26 bases lay between the germline ends. The CDR3 is 21 residues long. CDR1 and CDR2 (germline): LGHNA, YNFKEQ. As DNA, the CDR3 is TGTGCCAGCAGCCCGGCTTTCCGGGACTCAACCTTTCGGTCTGGGGCCAACGTCCTGACTTTC. Protein: CASSPAFRDSTFRSGANVLTF.

The rearrangement joins TRBV7-2 to TRBJ1-2, with D unclear. The length of the CDR3 is 14 residues. The V and J ends lost 6 bases and 4 bases respectively, with 15 bases between them. The germline CDR1 and CDR2 sequences are SGHTA and FQGNSA. This CDR3 reads CASSQAAIAYGYTF. In DNA form, the CDR3 reads TGTGCCAGCAGTCAAGCGGCGATCGCCTATGGCTACACCTTC.

The rearrangement uses TRBV6-2 or TRBV6-3 and TRBJ1-5, with a tentative D call TRBD1 (6 bases). The ends were cut back, 4 bases at V and 3 bases at J, with 16 bases in the middle. The CDR3 spans 16 residues. Germline V CDR1 and CDR2: MNHEY, SVGEGT. The CDR3 coding sequence is TGTGCCAGCAGTTGGGGCCCGGGACACGACAATCAGCCCCAGCATTTT. Its protein product is CASSWGPGHDNQPQHF.

The chain couples TRBV11-2 to TRBJ2-7, with D maybe TRBD2 (5 bases). Germline lookup yields CDR1 SGHAT and CDR2 FQNNGV. Trimming shortened V by 5 bases and J by 3 bases, and 17 bases separated the two germline ends. This CDR3 is built from 15 residues. CDR3 protein: CASSLWATGNYEQYF. In DNA form, the CDR3 reads TGTGCCAGCAGCCTCTGGGCCACGGGAAACTACGAGCAGTACTTC.

This sequence joins TRBV4-3 and TRBJ1-6; no reliable D call. V was shortened by 2 bases and J by 8 bases, with 7 bases between the two germline ends. The germline V gene encodes CDR1 LGHNA and CDR2 YSLEER. The CDR3 has 13 residues. The CDR3 sequence is CASSQLYDSPLHF. The CDR3 DNA follows: TGCGCCAGCAGCCAACTATACGATTCACCCCTCCACTTT.

This rearrangement joins TRBV6-2 or TRBV6-3 to TRBJ1-1, with 7 bases that match TRBD1. The CDR3 loop spans 16 amino acids. Losses at the gene ends were 4 bases for V and 0 bases for J; bases not matched to a gene: 8. Germline V gives CDR1 MNHEY, CDR2 SVGEGT. The CDR3, as DNA: TGTGCCAGCAGTTTAAAGTCAGGACAGGTGAACACTGAAGCTTTCTTT. Its protein is CASSLKSGQVNTEAFF.

J is TRBJ2-7 and V is TRBV5-1, with D perhaps matching TRBD1 (5 bases). V lost 5 bases to trimming and J lost 1 base, with 13 bases between them. CDR3 length equals 14 residues. Germline V gene data show CDR1 as SGHRS and CDR2 as YFSETQ. CDR3 loop: CASRTGTISYEQYF. The DNA of the CDR3 is TGCGCCAGCAGAACAGGTACTATATCCTACGAGCAGTACTTC.

This clone showed up just once. The chain carries TRBV29-1 and TRBJ2-3, with 11 bases that match TRBD2. V was pared by 7 bases and J by 5 bases, with 8 bases of the junction left unmatched. The CDR3 totals 14 residues. CDR1 and CDR2 (germline): SQVTM, ANQGSEA. The CDR3 bases are TGCAGCGCCCGACTAGCGGGGACGATAGATACGCAGTATTTT. Translation: CSARLAGTIDTQYF.

The V call is TRBV2, the J call TRBJ1-1, with TRBD1 matching 9 bases. With 3 bases clipped from V and 2 bases from J, the junction kept 4 bases outside the gene matches. Per the germline V gene, CDR1 is SNHLY and CDR2 is FYNNEI. The CDR3 runs 15 residues. The CDR3 bases are TGTGCCAGCAGTGACCCGGGACAGGGAAACACTGAAGCTTTCTTT. Protein: CASSDPGQGNTEAFF.

The rearrangement uses TRBV7-2 and TRBJ2-3, with D tentatively TRBD1 (5 bases). The CDR3 spans 15 residues. The V gene's germline CDR1 is SGHTA and CDR2 FQGNSA. Deletions cut 1 base from V and 2 bases from J, with 10 bases between. The CDR3 spells CASSLGGVLTDTQYF. The CDR3 DNA follows: TGTGCCAGCAGCTTAGGGGGCGTCCTCACAGATACGCAGTATTTT.